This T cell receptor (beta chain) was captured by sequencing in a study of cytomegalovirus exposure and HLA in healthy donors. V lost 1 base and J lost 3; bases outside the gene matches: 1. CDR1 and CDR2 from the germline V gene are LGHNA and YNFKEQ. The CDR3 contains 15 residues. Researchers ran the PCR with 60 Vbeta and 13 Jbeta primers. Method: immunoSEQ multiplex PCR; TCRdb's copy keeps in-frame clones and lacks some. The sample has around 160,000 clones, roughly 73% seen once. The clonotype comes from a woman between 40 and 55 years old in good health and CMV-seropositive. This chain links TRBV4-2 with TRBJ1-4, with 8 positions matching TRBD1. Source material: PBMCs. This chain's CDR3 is CASSQAGGSNEKLFF. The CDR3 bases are TGTGCCAGCAGCCAAGCAGGGGGCTCTAATGAAAAACTGTTTTTT.